Described below is a single TCR beta chain sequence and its context. Its antigen remains unknown. Amplification of TCR beta CDR3 regions was performed using RNA transcripts as template. TCR CDR3 underwent first-round RT-PCR with the HTBI primer set. TCRdb itself ran the multiplex PCR reads through MiXCR, one entry per CDR3 protein. The sample shows approximately 690,000 distinct CDR3 sequences, more than 14% of them seen only once. The V end was cut by 0 bases, the J end by 6 bases, with 10 bases between. Germline V CDR1 and CDR2: SGHNT, YYREEE (reference sequence). The CDR3 contains 13 residues. This sample was included in a study of T cells in Graves' hyperthyroidism and ophthalmopathy. General study results and limits: Ophthalmopathy, as predicted by the model, came a median approximately 6.5 months after the prediction.

Uncontrolled infection, other autoimmune disease, pregnancy and lactation each barred patients from inclusion. Clinicians diagnosed patients from clinical symptoms, serum thyroxine and TRAb, thyroid ultrasound and orbital computed tomography. What was sequenced was blood. The rearrangement joins TRBV5-4 to TRBJ2-7; tentatively, D is TRBD2 (5 bases). The clonotype comes from a woman aged 50 to 60 with Graves' ophthalmopathy. CDR3 coding DNA: TGTGCCAGCAGCTTGGGGGGAGATGCCGAGCAGTACTTC. This encodes CASSLGGDAEQYF.